This T cell receptor beta chain originates from a study of T cell responses to AZD1222 COVID-19 vaccine. Study outcomes and limitations: Donors in the cohort were predominantly white British and more often female, and clonal diversity was possibly underestimated.

Germline V lookup: CDR1 MNHEY, CDR2 SVGEGT. The germline V and J ends were trimmed by 6 bases and 10 bases, with 20 bases remaining between them. This CDR3 contains 14 residues. Second-dose groups at about 4 or about 12 weeks were pooled. On this clone: The antigen is unknown.

The assay was immunoSEQ multiplex PCR, and TCRdb's table has in-frame clones only and misses some. The sample records about 130,000 clones, around 90% being singletons. The input for sequencing was peripheral blood, taken 28 days after the second AZD1222 dose. The receptor comes from an adult who received the AZD1222 COVID-19 vaccine. V usage is TRBV6-2 or TRBV6-3 and J usage is TRBJ2-3; a weak D match, TRBD2 (6 bases). CDR3 sequence reads: CASSTWRGSVSQYF. The CDR3 coding sequence is TGTGCCAGCAGCACTTGGAGGGGCTCGGTTTCGCAGTATTTT.